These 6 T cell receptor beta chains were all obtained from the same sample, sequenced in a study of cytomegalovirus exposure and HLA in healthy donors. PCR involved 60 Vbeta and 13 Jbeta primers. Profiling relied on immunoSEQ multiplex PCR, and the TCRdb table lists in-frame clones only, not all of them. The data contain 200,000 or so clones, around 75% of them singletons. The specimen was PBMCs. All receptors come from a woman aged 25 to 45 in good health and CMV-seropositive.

CDR3 in amino acids: CASSSLRTGGLPTF. The DNA of the CDR3 is TGTGCCAGCAGCTCACTCAGGACAGGTGGATTACCCACCTTC. The genes are TRBV5-6 and TRBJ1-2; 7 bases agree with TRBD1. Trimming removed 3 bases from V and 13 bases from J; junction bases left unmatched: 15. The CDR3 has 14 amino acids. Germline V gene data show CDR1 as SGHDT and CDR2 as YYEEEE.

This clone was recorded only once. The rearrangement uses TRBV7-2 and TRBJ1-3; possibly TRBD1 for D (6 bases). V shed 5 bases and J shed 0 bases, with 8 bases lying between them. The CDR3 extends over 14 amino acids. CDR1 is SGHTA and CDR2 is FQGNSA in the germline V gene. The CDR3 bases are TGTGCCAGCAGCAGGGGGAGCTCTGGAAACACCATATATTTT. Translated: CASSRGSSGNTIYF.

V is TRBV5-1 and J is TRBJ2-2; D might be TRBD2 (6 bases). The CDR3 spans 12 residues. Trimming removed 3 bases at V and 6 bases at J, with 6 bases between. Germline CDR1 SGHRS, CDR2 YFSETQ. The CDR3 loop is CASSSGAGELFF. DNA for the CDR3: TGCGCCAGCAGCTCGGGGGCCGGGGAGCTGTTTTTT.

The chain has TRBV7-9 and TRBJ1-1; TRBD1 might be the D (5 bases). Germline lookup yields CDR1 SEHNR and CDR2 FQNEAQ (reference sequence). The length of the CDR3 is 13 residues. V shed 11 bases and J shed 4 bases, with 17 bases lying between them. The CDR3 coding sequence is TGTGCCGGGACCCGGGGAGGTAGCACTGAAGCTTTCTTT. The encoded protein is CAGTRGGSTEAFF.

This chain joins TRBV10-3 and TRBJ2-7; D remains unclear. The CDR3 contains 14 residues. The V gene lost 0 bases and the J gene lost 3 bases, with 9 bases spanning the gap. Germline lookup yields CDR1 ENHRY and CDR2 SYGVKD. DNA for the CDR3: TGTGCCATCAGTGAGTCGGTCGGAGACTACGAGCAGTACTTC. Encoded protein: CAISESVGDYEQYF.

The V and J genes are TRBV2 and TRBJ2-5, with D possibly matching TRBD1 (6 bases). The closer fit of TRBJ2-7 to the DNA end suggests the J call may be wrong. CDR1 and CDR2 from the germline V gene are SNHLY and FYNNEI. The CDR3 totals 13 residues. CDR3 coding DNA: TGTGCCAGCAGTGGGGACACACCCTACGAGCAGTACTTC. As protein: CASSGDTPYEQYF.